This T cell receptor (beta chain) was identified during a study of T cells in Graves' hyperthyroidism and ophthalmopathy. On the study more broadly: The initial diagnosis was the point when peripheral blood was collected, ahead of any treatment. The study's findings and limits: A 13 V-J signature model discriminated ophthalmopathy versus stable hyperthyroidism. Blood also held most thyroid clonotypes expanded beyond 0.001.

This sample holds PBMCs from approximately 9 ml fresh peripheral blood. Trimming shortened V by 1 base and J by 4 bases, and 6 bases separated the two germline ends. Germline lookup yields CDR1 SGDLS and CDR2 YYNGEE. The CDR3 is made up of 13 amino acids. This clonotype was picked up many times. No antigen is known for it. Authors of the study amplified TCR beta CDR3 regions from RNA transcripts. HTBI primers drove first-round RT-PCR of the TCR CDR3. TCRdb passed the multiplex PCR reads through MiXCR, listing each CDR3 protein once. The sample shows 700,000 or so distinct CDR3 sequences, 13% to 15% of them seen only once.

The receptor's source is a woman aged 50 to 60 with Graves' ophthalmopathy. The sequencing sample was made of blood. The chain links TRBV9 to TRBJ1-3; D is unclear. The CDR3 DNA follows: TGTGCCAGCAGCGTAAGGTCCGGAAACACCATATATTTT. Its protein product is CASSVRSGNTIYF.